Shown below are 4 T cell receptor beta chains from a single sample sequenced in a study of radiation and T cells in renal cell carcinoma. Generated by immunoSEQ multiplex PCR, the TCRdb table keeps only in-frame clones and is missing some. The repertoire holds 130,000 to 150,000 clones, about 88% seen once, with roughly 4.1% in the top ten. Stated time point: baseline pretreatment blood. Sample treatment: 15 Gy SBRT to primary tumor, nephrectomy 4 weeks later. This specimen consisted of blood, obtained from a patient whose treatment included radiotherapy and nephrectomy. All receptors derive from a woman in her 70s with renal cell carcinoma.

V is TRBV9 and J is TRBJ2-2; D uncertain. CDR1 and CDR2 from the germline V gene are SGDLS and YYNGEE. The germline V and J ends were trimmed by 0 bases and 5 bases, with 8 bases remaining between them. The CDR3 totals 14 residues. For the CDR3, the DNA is TGTGCCAGCAGCGTAGCTAGGGATACCGGGGAGCTGTTTTTT. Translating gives CASSVARDTGELFF. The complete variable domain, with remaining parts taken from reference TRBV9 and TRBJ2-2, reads DSGVTQTPKHLITATGQRVTLRCSPRSGDLSVYWYQQSLDQGLQFLIQYYNGEERAKGNILERFSAQQFPDLHSELNLSSLELGDSALYFCASSVARDTGELFFGEGSRLTVL.

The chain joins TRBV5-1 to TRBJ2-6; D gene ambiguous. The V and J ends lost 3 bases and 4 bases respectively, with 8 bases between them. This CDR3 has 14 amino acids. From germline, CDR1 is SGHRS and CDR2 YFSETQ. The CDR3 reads CASSSFLGANVLTF. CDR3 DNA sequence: TGCGCCAGCAGCTCGTTCTTGGGGGCCAACGTCCTGACTTTC.

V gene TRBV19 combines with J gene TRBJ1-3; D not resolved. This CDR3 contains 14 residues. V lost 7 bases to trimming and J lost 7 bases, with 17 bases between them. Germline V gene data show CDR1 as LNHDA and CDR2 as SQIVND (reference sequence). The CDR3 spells CASIPRTLRNTIYF. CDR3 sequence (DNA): TGTGCCAGTATCCCCCGGACTCTACGGAACACCATATATTTT. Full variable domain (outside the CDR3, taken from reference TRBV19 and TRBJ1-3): DGGITQSPKYLFRKEGQNVTLSCEQNLNHDAMYWYRQDPGQGLRLIYYSQIVNDFQKGDIAEGYSVSREKKESFPLTVTSAQKNPTAFYLCASIPRTLRNTIYFGEGSWLTVV.

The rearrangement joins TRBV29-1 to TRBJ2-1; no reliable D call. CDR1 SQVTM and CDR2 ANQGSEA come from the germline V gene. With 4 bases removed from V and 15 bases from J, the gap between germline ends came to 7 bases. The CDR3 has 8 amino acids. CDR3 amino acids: CSVGLGFF. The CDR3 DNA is TGCAGCGTTGGCCTAGGGTTCTTC.